This is a list of T cell receptor beta chains from one sample in a study of patients and donors after allogeneic stem cell transplantation. TCRdb reanalysed the RT-PCR reads using MiXCR and keeps one entry per CDR3 protein. This table holds around 150,000 distinct CDR3 sequences, approximately 40% found once. Sequenced: blood, either unsorted or a sorted T cell fraction (not recorded which). The receptors here all came from a human donor who was either an allogeneic HSCT recipient or a stem cell or donor lymphocyte infusion donor (not recorded which). It is not recorded whose cells these are; they may come from a transplant donor. Both conserved end residues are part of each CDR3. D genes are given only for firm matches. Clone size is shown for a subset of rows, as once, few, many or a class of expanded clone.

D gene	clone size	V gene	J gene	CDR3 DNA	CDR3 protein
NA	NA	TRBV5-5	TRBJ1-1	TGTGCCAGCAGCTTTCACCCGAACACTGAAGCTTTCTTT	CASSFHPNTEAFF
NA	few	TRBV13	TRBJ1-4	TGTGCCAGCAGCTTGGGCACCAATAATGAAAAACTGTTTTTT	CASSLGTNNEKLFF
TRBD2	NA	TRBV7-3	TRBJ2-3	TGTGCCAGCAGCTCACTAGCGGGGGCCTCTAGCACAGATACGCAGTATTTT	CASSSLAGASSTDTQYF
NA	NA	TRBV4-1	TRBJ1-2	TGCGCCAGCAGCCCGGGGGGCAGCTATGGCTACACCTTC	CASSPGGSYGYTF
TRBD1	NA	TRBV4-3	TRBJ2-5	TGCGCCAGCAGCCTACATGACAGGGGCTCGTCCGAGACCCAGTACTTC	CASSLHDRGSSETQYF
NA	few	TRBV19	TRBJ1-5	TGTGCCAGTAGTATAGCAGAAAACGGCGGAAATCAGCCCCAGCATTTT	CASSIAENGGNQPQHF
NA	NA	TRBV2	TRBJ1-2	TGTGCCAGTACCGGGGCAGATAACTATGGCTACACCTTC	CASTGADNYGYTF
NA	few	TRBV6-2/TRBV6-3	TRBJ1-2	TGTGCCAGCAGCCTTTTTCCGACACCGGGCTACACCTTC	CASSLFPTPGYTF
NA	many	TRBV12-3/TRBV12-4	TRBJ1-2	TGTGCCAGCAGTTTATTTGGCTATGGCTACACCTTC	CASSLFGYGYTF
NA	NA	TRBV6-5	TRBJ1-1	TGTGCCGGGTCACCGGGAGGGTCGGTCACTGAAGCTTTCTTT	CAGSPGGSVTEAFF
NA	NA	TRBV6-1	TRBJ1-5	TGTGCCAGCAGCAAATATAGCAATCAGCCCCAGCATTTT	CASSKYSNQPQHF
TRBD1	once	TRBV7-6	TRBJ2-5	TGTGCCAGCAGCTTAGAAGGGGGCGCGGGGACCCAGTACTTC	CASSLEGGAGTQYF
NA	NA	TRBV7-9	TRBJ1-2	TGTGTCAGCAGCCTAGGGCTATCTCGCGGCTACACCTTC	CVSSLGLSRGYTF
TRBD2	NA	TRBV2	TRBJ2-5	TGTGCCAGCAGACGGACTAGCGGGGGGGAAGAGACCCAGTACTTC	CASRRTSGGEETQYF
TRBD1	NA	TRBV27	TRBJ1-5	TGTGCCAGCAGTTTACCCCGACAGGGGGATCAGCCCCAGCATTTT	CASSLPRQGDQPQHF
NA	few	TRBV28	TRBJ2-3	TGTGCCAGCAGTCCCCCCGGGAAAGGGGCTGGCGCAGATACGCAGTATTTT	CASSPPGKGAGADTQYF
NA	NA	TRBV5-1	TRBJ1-2	TGCGCCAGCAGCTTGTCGCAGGGCCCCCGTCCGGCCTATGGCTACACCTTC	CASSLSQGPRPAYGYTF
TRBD1	NA	TRBV12-3/TRBV12-4	TRBJ2-5	TGTGCCAGCAGTTCCCCTTGGGACAGGGTGAGAGAGACCCAGTACTTC	CASSSPWDRVRETQYF
NA	NA	TRBV29-1	TRBJ1-1	TGCAGCGGGTACAGACAGAACACTGAAGCTTTCTTT	CSGYRQNTEAFF
TRBD1	few	TRBV24-1	TRBJ1-2	TGTGCCGCTTGGGACAGTCTTAACTATGGCTACACCTTC	CAAWDSLNYGYTF
NA	NA	TRBV12-3/TRBV12-4	TRBJ2-3	TGTGCCAGTTTGGGCCCCCGACAGTCCAGGGATACGCAGTATTTT	CASLGPRQSRDTQYF
NA	few	TRBV29-1	TRBJ1-1	TGCAGCGTTGAAGGGGTGCGAGTGTGGAACACTGAAGCTTTCTTT	CSVEGVRVWNTEAFF
NA	once	TRBV5-6	TRBJ2-5	TGTGCCAGCAGCTTGGTGACAGCACAAGAGACCCAGTACTTC	CASSLVTAQETQYF
NA	few	TRBV12-3/TRBV12-4	TRBJ1-6	TGTGCCAGCAGTTTAAGGTCGCACAATTCACCCCTCCACTTT	CASSLRSHNSPLHF
NA	few	TRBV19	TRBJ1-1	TGTGCCAGTAGTATTGGCAGAGGAACTGAAGCTTTCTTT	CASSIGRGTEAFF
TRBD1	NA	TRBV5-1	TRBJ1-1	TGCGCCAGCACCGCAGGGGGACCTGAAGCTTTCTTT	CASTAGGPEAFF
NA	many	TRBV5-6	TRBJ1-3	TGTGCCAGCAGCTTGTTGACAGTCTTCGGAAACACCATATATTTT	CASSLLTVFGNTIYF
NA	NA	TRBV25-1	TRBJ2-3	TGTGCCCACCTTTTGTCCGGGGAGAACACAGATACGCAGTATTTT	CAHLLSGENTDTQYF
TRBD2	NA	TRBV6-5	TRBJ2-1	TGTGCCAGCAGTACCTCCGACTGGTCTCTAGCGGGGGGCCTGGGAGAGCAGTTCTTC	CASSTSDWSLAGGLGEQFF
NA	NA	TRBV12-3/TRBV12-4	TRBJ2-4	TGTGCCAGACCGGGACGGGGCAAAAACATTCAGTACTTC	CARPGRGKNIQYF
TRBD1	NA	TRBV14	TRBJ1-2	TGTGCCAGCAGCCGGACAGGGGGCGACGCGGACTATGGCTACACCTTC	CASSRTGGDADYGYTF
NA	NA	TRBV7-9	TRBJ2-4	TGTGCCAGCAGCTTCGACGGGACTGTGAACATTCAGTACTTC	CASSFDGTVNIQYF
NA	NA	TRBV2	TRBJ2-2	TGTGCCAGCAGTGAGGGCCTGGGGGCCGGGGAGCTGTTTTTT	CASSEGLGAGELFF
TRBD1	NA	TRBV20-1	TRBJ2-1	TGCAGTGCTAGTAGCCACCGGACAGGGAAGCCCTTCGAGCAGTTCTTC	CSASSHRTGKPFEQFF
TRBD2	NA	TRBV13	TRBJ2-1	TGTGCCAGCAGCTTAGGGGAACCGGGACTAGCGGGGAGCTCCTACAATGAGCAGTTCTTC	CASSLGEPGLAGSSYNEQFF
NA	NA	TRBV12-3/TRBV12-4	TRBJ1-4	TGTGCCAGCAGTTTCAGCAATGAAAAACTGTTTTTT	CASSFSNEKLFF
NA	few	TRBV7-3	TRBJ1-1	TGTGCCAGCAGCCCGTGGATCGGAGGCACTGAAGCTTTCTTT	CASSPWIGGTEAFF
NA	NA	TRBV5-1	TRBJ1-6	TGCGCCAGCAGCCCTCTCGGGAATTCACCCCTCCACTTT	CASSPLGNSPLHF
NA	NA	TRBV4-2	TRBJ2-5	TGTGCCAGCAGCCAAGGACAAGAGACCCAGTACTTC	CASSQGQETQYF
NA	few	TRBV20-1	TRBJ1-1	TGCAGTGCTAGGCTCGGACAGACGAACACTGAAGCTTTCTTT	CSARLGQTNTEAFF
NA	NA	TRBV29-1	TRBJ1-2	TGCAGCGTTGGGCCCTCTTGGGGAGGGGTCTATGGCTACACCTTC	CSVGPSWGGVYGYTF
NA	NA	TRBV29-1	TRBJ1-5	TGCAGCGTTGAAGAAGCCGATCAGCCCCAGCATTTT	CSVEEADQPQHF
NA	NA	TRBV3-1	TRBJ1-1	TGTGCCAGCATGTCAAGAGGGGAAGCTTTCTTT	CASMSRGEAFF
NA	NA	TRBV14	TRBJ1-1	TGTGCCAGCACTGGGTTGGAGGAGAACACTGAAGCTTTCTTT	CASTGLEENTEAFF